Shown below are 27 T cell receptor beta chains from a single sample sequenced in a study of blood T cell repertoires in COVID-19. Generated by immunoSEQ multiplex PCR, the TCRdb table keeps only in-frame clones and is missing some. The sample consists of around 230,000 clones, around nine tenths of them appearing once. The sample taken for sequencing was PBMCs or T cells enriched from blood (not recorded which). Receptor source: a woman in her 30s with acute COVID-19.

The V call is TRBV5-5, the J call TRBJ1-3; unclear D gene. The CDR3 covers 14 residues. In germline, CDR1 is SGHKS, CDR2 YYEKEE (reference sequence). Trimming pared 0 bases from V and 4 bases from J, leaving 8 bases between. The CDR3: CASSLEAGGNTIYF. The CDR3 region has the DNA TGTGCCAGCAGCTTGGAGGCAGGCGGAAACACCATATATTTT.

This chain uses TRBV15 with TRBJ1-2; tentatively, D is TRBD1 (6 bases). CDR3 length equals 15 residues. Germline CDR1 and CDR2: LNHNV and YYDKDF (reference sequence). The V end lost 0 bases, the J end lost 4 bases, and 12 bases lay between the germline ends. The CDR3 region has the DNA TGTGCCACCAGCAGAGAGACAGGCCGGTTCTATGGCTACACCTTC. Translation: CATSRETGRFYGYTF.

CDR3 coding DNA: TGTGCCAGCAGTCCGTCGACAGGGAGGAGGCCTGAAGCTTTCTTT. Translated, it gives CASSPSTGRRPEAFF. The V and J genes are TRBV6-5 and TRBJ1-1; 7 nucleotides align to TRBD1. Germline V gene sequence: CDR1 MNHEY, CDR2 SVGAGI. V lost 5 bases to trimming and J lost 6 bases; unmatched junction nucleotides: 12. The CDR3 runs 15 residues.

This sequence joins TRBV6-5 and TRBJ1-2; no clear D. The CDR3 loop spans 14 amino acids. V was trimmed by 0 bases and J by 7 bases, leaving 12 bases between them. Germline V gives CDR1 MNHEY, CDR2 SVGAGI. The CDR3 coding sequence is TGTGCCAGCAGTTACTCTACGAATCCAGGTGGCTACACCTTC. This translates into CASSYSTNPGGYTF.

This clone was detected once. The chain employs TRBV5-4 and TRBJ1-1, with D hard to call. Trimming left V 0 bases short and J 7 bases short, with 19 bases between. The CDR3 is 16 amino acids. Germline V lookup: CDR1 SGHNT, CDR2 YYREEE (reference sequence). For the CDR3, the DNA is TGTGCCAGCAGCTTGGACGGAGGCGGTCTCTCCTTTGAAGCTTTCTTT. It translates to CASSLDGGGLSFEAFF.

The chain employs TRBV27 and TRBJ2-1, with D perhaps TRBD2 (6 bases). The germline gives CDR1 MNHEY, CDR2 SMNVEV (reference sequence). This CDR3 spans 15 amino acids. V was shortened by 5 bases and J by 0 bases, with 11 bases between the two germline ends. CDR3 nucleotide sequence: TGTGCCAGCAGTCCGGGGGACCCCTCCTACAATGAGCAGTTCTTC. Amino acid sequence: CASSPGDPSYNEQFF.

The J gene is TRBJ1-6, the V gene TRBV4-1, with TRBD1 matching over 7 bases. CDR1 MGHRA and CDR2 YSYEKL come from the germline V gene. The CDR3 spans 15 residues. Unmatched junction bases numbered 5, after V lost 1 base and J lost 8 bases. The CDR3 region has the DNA TGCGCCAGCAGCCAAGGAGACAGGGTATATTCACCCCTCCACTTT. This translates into CASSQGDRVYSPLHF.

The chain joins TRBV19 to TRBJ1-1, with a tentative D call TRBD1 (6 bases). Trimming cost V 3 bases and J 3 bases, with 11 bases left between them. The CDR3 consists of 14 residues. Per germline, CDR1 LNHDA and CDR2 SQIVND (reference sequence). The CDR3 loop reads CASSIGTSDTEAFF. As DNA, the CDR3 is TGTGCCAGTAGTATTGGGACAAGTGACACTGAAGCTTTCTTT. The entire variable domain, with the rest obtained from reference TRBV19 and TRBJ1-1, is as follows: DGGITQSPKYLFRKEGQNVTLSCEQNLNHDAMYWYRQDPGQGLRLIYYSQIVNDFQKGDIAEGYSVSREKKESFPLTVTSAQKNPTAFYLCASSIGTSDTEAFFGQGTRLTVV.

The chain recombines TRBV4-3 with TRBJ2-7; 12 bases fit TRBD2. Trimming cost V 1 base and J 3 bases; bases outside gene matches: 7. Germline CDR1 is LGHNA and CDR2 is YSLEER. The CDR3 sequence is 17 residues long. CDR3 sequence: CASSQAPSGGADYEQYF. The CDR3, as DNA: TGCGCCAGCAGCCAAGCTCCTAGCGGGGGGGCAGACTACGAGCAGTACTTC.

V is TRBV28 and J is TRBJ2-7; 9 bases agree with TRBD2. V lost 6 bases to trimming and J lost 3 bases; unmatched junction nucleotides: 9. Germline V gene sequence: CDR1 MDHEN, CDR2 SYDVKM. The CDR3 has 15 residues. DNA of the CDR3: TGTGCCAGCAGCGGACCGGGACTAGCCGACTACGAGCAGTACTTC. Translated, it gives CASSGPGLADYEQYF. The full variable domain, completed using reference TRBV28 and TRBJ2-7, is DVKVTQSSRYLVKRTGEKVFLECVQDMDHENMFWYRQDPGLGLRLIYFSYDVKMKEKGDIPEGYSVSREKKERFSLILESASTNQTSMYLCASSGPGLADYEQYFGPGTRLTVT.

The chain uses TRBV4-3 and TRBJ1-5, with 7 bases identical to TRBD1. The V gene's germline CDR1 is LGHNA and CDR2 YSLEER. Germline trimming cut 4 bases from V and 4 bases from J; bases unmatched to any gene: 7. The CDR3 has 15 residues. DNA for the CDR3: TGCGCCAGCAGCCCACGACAGGGTGGAAATCAGCCCCAGCATTTT. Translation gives CASSPRQGGNQPQHF.

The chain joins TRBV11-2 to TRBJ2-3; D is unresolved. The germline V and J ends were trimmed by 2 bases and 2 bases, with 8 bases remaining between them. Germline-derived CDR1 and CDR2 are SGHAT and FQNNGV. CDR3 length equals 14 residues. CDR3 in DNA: TGTGCCAGCAGCTTACTAGGCCCCACAGATACGCAGTATTTT. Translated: CASSLLGPTDTQYF.

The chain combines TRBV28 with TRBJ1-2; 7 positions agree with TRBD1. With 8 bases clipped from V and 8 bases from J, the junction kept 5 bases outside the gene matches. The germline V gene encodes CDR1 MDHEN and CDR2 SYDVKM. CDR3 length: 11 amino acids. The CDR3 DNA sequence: TGTGCCAGCCAGGGGGGTACAGGCTACACCTTC. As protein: CASQGGTGYTF.

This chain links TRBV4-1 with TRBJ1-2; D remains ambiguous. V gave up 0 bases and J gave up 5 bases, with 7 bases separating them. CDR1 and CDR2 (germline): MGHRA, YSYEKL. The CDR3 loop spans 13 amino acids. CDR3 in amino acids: CASSQDRHYGYTF. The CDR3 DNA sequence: TGCGCCAGCAGCCAAGACAGACATTATGGCTACACCTTC.

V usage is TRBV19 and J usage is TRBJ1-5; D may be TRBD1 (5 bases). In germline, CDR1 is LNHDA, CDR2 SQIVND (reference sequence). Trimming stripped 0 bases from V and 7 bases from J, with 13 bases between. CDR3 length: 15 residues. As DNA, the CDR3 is TGTGCCAGTAGTATAGATCAGGGAGGGAGGCAGCCCCAGCATTTT. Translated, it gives CASSIDQGGRQPQHF.

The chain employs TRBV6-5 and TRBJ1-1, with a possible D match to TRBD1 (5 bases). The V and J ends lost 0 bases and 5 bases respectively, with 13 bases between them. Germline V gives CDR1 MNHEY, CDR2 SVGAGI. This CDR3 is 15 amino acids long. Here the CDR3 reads CASSYSNRGDTEAFF. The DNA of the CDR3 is TGTGCCAGCAGTTACTCGAATAGGGGTGATACTGAAGCTTTCTTT.

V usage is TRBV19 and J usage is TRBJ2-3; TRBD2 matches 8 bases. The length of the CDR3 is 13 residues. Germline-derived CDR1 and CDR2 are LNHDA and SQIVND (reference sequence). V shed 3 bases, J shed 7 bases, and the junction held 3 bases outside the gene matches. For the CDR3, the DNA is TGTGCCAGTAGTATGGGACTAGTTCATACGCAGTATTTT. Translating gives CASSMGLVHTQYF.

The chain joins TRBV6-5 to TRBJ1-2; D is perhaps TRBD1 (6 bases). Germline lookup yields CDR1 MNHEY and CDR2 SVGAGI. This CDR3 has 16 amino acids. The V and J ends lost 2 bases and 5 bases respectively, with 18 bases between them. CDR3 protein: CASSYGAGTRGYGYTF. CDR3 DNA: TGTGCCAGCAGTTACGGGGCAGGGACGAGGGGGTATGGCTACACCTTC.

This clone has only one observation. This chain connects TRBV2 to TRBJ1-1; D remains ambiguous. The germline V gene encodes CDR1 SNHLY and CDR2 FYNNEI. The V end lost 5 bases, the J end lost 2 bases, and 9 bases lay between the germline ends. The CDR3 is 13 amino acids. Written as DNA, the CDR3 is TGTGCCAGCAGTTTGACAAGAAACACTGAAGCTTTCTTT. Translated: CASSLTRNTEAFF.

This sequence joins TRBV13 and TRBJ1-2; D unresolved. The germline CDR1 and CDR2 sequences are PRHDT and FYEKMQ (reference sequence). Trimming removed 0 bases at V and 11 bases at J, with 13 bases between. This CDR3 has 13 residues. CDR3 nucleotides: TGTGCCAGCAGCTTAGGCCTAAAACGGGGTTACACCTTC. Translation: CASSLGLKRGYTF.

The CDR3 nucleotides read TGTGCCAGCTCACCGACAGGGGCGAGTGAAGCTTTCTTT. Protein sequence: CASSPTGASEAFF. V usage is TRBV18 and J usage is TRBJ1-1, with 8 nucleotides matching TRBD1. The CDR3 has 13 amino acids. Germline lookup yields CDR1 KGHSH and CDR2 LQKENI. The ends lost 3 bases at V and 7 bases at J; junction bases unmatched: 4. Full variable domain (missing parts from reference TRBV18 and TRBJ1-1): NAGVMQNPRHLVRRRGQEARLRCSPMKGHSHVYWYRQLPEEGLKFMVYLQKENIIDESGMPKERFSAEFPKEGPSILRIQQVVRGDSAAYFCASSPTGASEAFFGQGTRLTVV.

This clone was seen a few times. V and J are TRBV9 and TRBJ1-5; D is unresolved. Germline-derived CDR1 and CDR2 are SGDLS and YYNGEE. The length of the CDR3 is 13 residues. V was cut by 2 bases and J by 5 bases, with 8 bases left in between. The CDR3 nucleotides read TGTGCCAGCAGCGTCGAGGAGGATCAGCCCCAGCATTTT. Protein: CASSVEEDQPQHF. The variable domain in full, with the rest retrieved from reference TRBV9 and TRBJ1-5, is DSGVTQTPKHLITATGQRVTLRCSPRSGDLSVYWYQQSLDQGLQFLIQYYNGEERAKGNILERFSAQQFPDLHSELNLSSLELGDSALYFCASSVEEDQPQHFGDGTRLSIL.

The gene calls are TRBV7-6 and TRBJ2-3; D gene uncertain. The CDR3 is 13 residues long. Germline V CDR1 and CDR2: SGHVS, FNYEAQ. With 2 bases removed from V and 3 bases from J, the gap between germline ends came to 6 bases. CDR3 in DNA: TGTGCCAGCAGCTTACTAGGAACAGATACGCAGTATTTT. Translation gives CASSLLGTDTQYF. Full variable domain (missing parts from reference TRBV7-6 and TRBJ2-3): GAGVSQSPRYKVTKRGQDVALRCDPISGHVSLYWYRQALGQGPEFLTYFNYEAQQDKSGLPNDRFSAERPEGSISTLTIQRTEQRDSAMYRCASSLLGTDTQYFGPGTRLTVL.

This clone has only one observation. CDR3 loop: CASRAGPTNSPLHF. CDR3 DNA sequence: TGTGCCAGTAGGGCAGGGCCTACCAATTCACCCCTCCACTTT. The chain links TRBV19 to TRBJ1-6, with a weak D call TRBD1 (5 bases). The CDR3 has 14 amino acids. Trimming took off 6 bases at V and 7 bases at J, with 13 bases between the two ends. Germline V gene sequence: CDR1 LNHDA, CDR2 SQIVND (reference sequence).

This chain's CDR3 is CASSFPGQGSFANTGELFF. CDR3 sequence (DNA): TGTGCCAGCAGTTTTCCGGGACAGGGGTCGTTCGCGAACACCGGGGAGCTGTTTTTT. This rearrangement joins TRBV5-4 to TRBJ2-2, with 10 bases matching TRBD1. With 5 bases clipped from V and 0 bases from J, the junction kept 13 bases outside the gene matches. CDR3 size: 19 residues. Germline V gene sequence: CDR1 SGHNT, CDR2 YYREEE (reference sequence).

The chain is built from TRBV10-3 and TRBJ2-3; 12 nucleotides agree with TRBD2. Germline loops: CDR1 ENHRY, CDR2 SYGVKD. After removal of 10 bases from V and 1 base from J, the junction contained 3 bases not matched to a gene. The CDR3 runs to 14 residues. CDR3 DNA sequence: TGTGCCACTGGGACTAGCGGGCGCACAGATACGCAGTATTTT. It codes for CATGTSGRTDTQYF.

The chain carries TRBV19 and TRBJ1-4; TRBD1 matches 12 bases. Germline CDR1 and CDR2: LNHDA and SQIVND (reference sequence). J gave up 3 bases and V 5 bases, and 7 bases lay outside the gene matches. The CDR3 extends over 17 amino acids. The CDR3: CASSLSRDRGPNEKLFF. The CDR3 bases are TGTGCCAGTAGTTTGTCCCGGGACAGGGGGCCTAATGAAAAACTGTTTTTT.